The rows below give T cell receptor beta chains drawn from one sample of a study of T cells in tuberculosis. Method: immunoSEQ multiplex PCR; TCRdb's copy keeps in-frame clones and lacks some. The sample lists about 24,000 clones; around 95% were seen once. The specimen was PBMCs. The receptors were sampled from a donor between 5 and 29 years old with latent tuberculosis or without tuberculosis infection. Both conserved end residues are part of each CDR3. D genes are given only for firm matches. Clone size is stated in some rows and not others, as once, few, many or a class when expanded.

TRBV11-2,NA,TRBJ1-1,TRBD1,CASSLEQGGAFF,TGTGCCAGCAGCTTAGAACAGGGGGGAGCTTTCTTT
TRBV30,NA,TRBJ1-1,NA,CAWKVTGTTTEAFF,TGTGCCTGGAAAGTAACCGGGACAACCACTGAAGCTTTCTTT
TRBV18,NA,TRBJ1-2,NA,CASSLLGQSSNYGYTF,TGTGCCAGCTCCCTCTTGGGGCAGTCATCCAACTATGGCTACACCTTC
TRBV6-6,NA,TRBJ2-2,NA,CASSYRAANTGELFF,TGTGCCAGCAGTTACCGCGCGGCGAACACCGGGGAGCTGTTTTTT
TRBV10-3,NA,TRBJ2-7,TRBD1,CAISTGTGSYEQYF,TGTGCCATCAGCACCGGGACAGGGAGCTACGAGCAGTACTTC
TRBV2,once,TRBJ1-2,NA,CASSPWGGSGYGYTF,TGTGCCAGCAGTCCTTGGGGAGGGAGCGGCTATGGCTACACCTTC
TRBV6-4,NA,TRBJ2-1,TRBD2,CASSDTTGGASNEQFF,TGTGCCAGCAGTGACACTACCGGGGGGGCTTCAAATGAGCAGTTCTTC
TRBV27,once,TRBJ1-4,NA,CASSFLQSNEKLFF,TGTGCCAGCAGTTTCTTACAGTCTAATGAAAAACTGTTTTTT
TRBV6-4,NA,TRBJ2-2,TRBD2,CASSRLAGDTGELFF,TGTGCCAGCAGTCGACTAGCGGGGGACACCGGGGAGCTGTTTTTT
TRBV27,NA,TRBJ1-1,NA,CASSLRENTEAFF,TGTGCCAGCAGTTTACGGGAGAACACTGAAGCTTTCTTT
TRBV29-1,NA,TRBJ1-3,NA,CSVESGNTIYF,TGCAGCGTTGAGAGTGGAAACACCATATATTTT
TRBV6-1,NA,TRBJ1-1,TRBD1,CASARGDTEAFF,TGTGCCAGCGCCAGGGGGGACACTGAAGCTTTCTTT
TRBV5-5,NA,TRBJ1-5,NA,CASSGGRRMGNQPQHF,TGTGCCAGCAGCGGAGGACGGAGAATGGGCAATCAGCCCCAGCATTTT
TRBV25-1,NA,TRBJ2-3,NA,CASSETGSPLTDTQYF,TGTGCCAGCAGCGAAACAGGGTCCCCTCTCACAGATACGCAGTATTTT
TRBV6-5,NA,TRBJ1-1,TRBD1,CASHGQGPMNTEAFF,TGTGCCAGCCACGGACAGGGGCCGATGAACACTGAAGCTTTCTTT
TRBV27,NA,TRBJ1-6,NA,CASSSAGIAYNSPLHF,TGTGCCAGCAGTTCCGCAGGGATCGCCTATAATTCACCCCTCCACTTT
TRBV2,NA,TRBJ1-2,NA,CASSEYWQGSYTF,TGTGCCAGCAGTGAATATTGGCAGGGAAGCTACACCTTC
TRBV29-1,NA,TRBJ1-1,NA,CSAASQLFGAGANTEAFF,TGCAGCGCCGCCTCGCAGTTATTTGGGGCGGGGGCGAACACTGAAGCTTTCTTT
TRBV23-1,NA,TRBJ1-2,NA,CAIDHWRRKPFYGYTF,TGCGCCATCGATCACTGGAGAAGAAAGCCTTTCTATGGCTACACCTTC
TRBV7-6,once,TRBJ2-7,TRBD1,CASSAGQGVYEQYF,TGTGCCAGCAGCGCCGGACAGGGGGTATACGAGCAGTACTTC
TRBV5-1,NA,TRBJ1-1,NA,CASSWGVYWSEHTEAFF,TGCGCCAGCAGCTGGGGGGTTTACTGGTCAGAGCACACTGAAGCTTTCTTT
TRBV11-2,NA,TRBJ1-3,NA,CASSFGSLGNTIYF,TGTGCCAGCAGCTTTGGCTCTTTAGGAAACACCATATATTTT
TRBV12-5,NA,TRBJ2-2,NA,CASGLVSSGMDTGELFF,TGTGCTAGTGGTTTGGTCTCATCAGGGATGGACACCGGGGAGCTGTTTTTT
TRBV6-1,once,TRBJ1-2,TRBD1,CASSPPGQGYGYTF,TGTGCCAGCAGTCCCCCGGGACAGGGGTATGGCTACACCTTC
TRBV19,NA,TRBJ2-1,TRBD2,CASSIDLRGGSYNEQFF,TGTGCCAGTAGTATAGATCTACGGGGAGGGTCCTACAATGAGCAGTTCTTC
TRBV2,NA,TRBJ2-3,TRBD2,CASSRTSGAGTQYF,TGTGCCAGCAGTAGGACTAGCGGGGCCGGTACGCAGTATTTT
TRBV7-3,NA,TRBJ1-6,NA,CASSLGGESPLHF,TGTGCCAGCAGCTTAGGGGGGGAATCACCCCTCCACTTT
TRBV5-1,NA,TRBJ2-5,NA,CASSLGRASEQETQYF,TGCGCCAGCAGCTTGGGGCGGGCTAGCGAACAAGAGACCCAGTACTTC
TRBV11-2,NA,TRBJ1-1,NA,CASSVNTEAFF,TGTGCCAGCTCAGTAAACACTGAAGCTTTCTTT
TRBV6-5,NA,TRBJ2-2,NA,CASSRRQEELFF,TGTGCCAGCAGTCGCCGACAGGAGGAGCTGTTTTTT
TRBV6-1,NA,TRBJ2-3,NA,CASYRDTRGDTQYF,TGTGCCAGCTACCGGGACACCCGAGGGGATACGCAGTATTTT
TRBV25-1,NA,TRBJ2-7,NA,CASSGGRRPYEQYF,TGTGCCAGCAGTGGGGGGCGGAGGCCCTACGAGCAGTACTTC
TRBV7-2,NA,TRBJ2-7,TRBD2,CASSLVGGSYEQYF,TGTGCCAGCAGCTTAGTCGGGGGGTCCTACGAGCAGTACTTC
TRBV28,NA,TRBJ2-5,NA,CASRGADQETQYF,TGTGCCAGCAGGGGGGCGGACCAAGAGACCCAGTACTTC
TRBV12-5,NA,TRBJ1-6,TRBD1,CASGQDRVGPLHF,TGTGCTAGTGGTCAGGACAGGGTTGGGCCCCTCCACTTT
TRBV30,NA,TRBJ2-5,NA,CAWTSEETQYF,TGTGCCTGGACTAGCGAGGAGACCCAGTACTTC
TRBV2,NA,TRBJ1-2,NA,CASSDQGRDYYGYTF,TGTGCCAGCAGTGATCAGGGCAGAGACTACTATGGCTACACCTTC
TRBV11-2,NA,TRBJ2-7,TRBD2,CASSSSGTSYEQYF,TGTGCCAGCAGCTCTAGCGGTACGTCCTACGAGCAGTACTTC
TRBV5-6,NA,TRBJ2-3,NA,CASSLRGGGTDTQYF,TGTGCCAGCAGCTTGCGTGGGGGCGGCACAGATACGCAGTATTTT
TRBV30,NA,TRBJ2-1,TRBD2,CARTGGTSNEQFF,TGTGCGCGGACGGGGGGGACGAGCAATGAGCAGTTCTTC
TRBV23-1,NA,TRBJ1-1,TRBD1,CASSVDRARMNTEAFF,TGCGCCAGCAGTGTGGACAGGGCCCGCATGAACACTGAAGCTTTCTTT
TRBV5-4,once,TRBJ1-1,NA,CASSPAGAGNTEAFF,TGTGCCAGCAGCCCCGCGGGGGCGGGGAACACTGAAGCTTTCTTT
TRBV7-2,NA,TRBJ2-3,NA,CASSFSSEATDTQYF,TGTGCCAGCAGCTTTTCGTCCGAGGCCACAGATACGCAGTATTTT
TRBV19,NA,TRBJ2-3,NA,CASNLGVTDTQYF,TGTGCCAGTAACCTAGGAGTCACAGATACGCAGTATTTT
TRBV6-1,NA,TRBJ1-5,TRBD1,CASSEGTVMNQPQHF,TGTGCCAGCAGTGAGGGGACAGTGATGAATCAGCCCCAGCATTTT
TRBV19,NA,TRBJ1-6,NA,CASRDNSYNSPLHF,TGTGCCAGTAGGGACAACTCCTATAATTCACCCCTCCACTTT
TRBV5-6,NA,TRBJ1-1,TRBD1,CASSGDRVDTEAFF,TGTGCCAGCAGCGGTGACAGGGTGGACACTGAAGCTTTCTTT
TRBV19,once,TRBJ2-1,TRBD2,CASSTRGGASGNEQFF,TGTGCCAGTAGTACGAGGGGAGGGGCTAGTGGCAATGAGCAGTTCTTC
TRBV5-5,NA,TRBJ1-5,TRBD1,CASSPIRDRGSGQPQHF,TGTGCCAGCAGCCCTATTCGGGACAGGGGTTCCGGTCAGCCCCAGCATTTT
TRBV7-9,NA,TRBJ1-5,NA,CASSLIDQPQHF,TGTGCCAGCAGCTTAATAGATCAGCCCCAGCATTTT
TRBV5-4,once,TRBJ2-3,TRBD2,CASSSLAGGPDTQYF,TGTGCCAGCAGCTCCCTAGCGGGGGGGCCGGATACGCAGTATTTT
TRBV6-5,NA,TRBJ2-3,TRBD1,CASSDRDRDTQYF,TGTGCCAGCAGTGACCGGGACAGAGATACGCAGTATTTT
TRBV12-5,once,TRBJ2-7,TRBD1,CASGFDRGYEQYF,TGTGCTAGTGGTTTCGACAGGGGCTACGAGCAGTACTTC
TRBV7-2,NA,TRBJ2-1,TRBD2,CASSLARGGLLNEQFF,TGTGCCAGCAGCTTAGCGCGCGGGGGGCTACTCAATGAGCAGTTCTTC
TRBV6-6,NA,TRBJ1-1,NA,CASSYEAGNTEAFF,TGTGCCAGCAGTTACGAGGCCGGGAACACTGAAGCTTTCTTT
TRBV5-1,NA,TRBJ1-6,TRBD1,CASSPTGTGGENSPLHF,TGCGCCAGCAGCCCTACCGGGACAGGGGGGGAGAATTCACCCCTCCACTTT
TRBV6-4,NA,TRBJ1-5,TRBD1,CASSNDREQPQHF,TGTGCCAGCAGTAATGACAGGGAACAGCCCCAGCATTTT
TRBV5-6,NA,TRBJ2-7,TRBD2,CASSWTSGTSYEQYF,TGTGCCAGCAGCTGGACTAGCGGGACCTCCTACGAGCAGTACTTC
TRBV10-1,NA,TRBJ1-5,NA,CASKRWGGLQPQHF,TGCGCCAGCAAACGGTGGGGGGGGCTTCAGCCCCAGCATTTT